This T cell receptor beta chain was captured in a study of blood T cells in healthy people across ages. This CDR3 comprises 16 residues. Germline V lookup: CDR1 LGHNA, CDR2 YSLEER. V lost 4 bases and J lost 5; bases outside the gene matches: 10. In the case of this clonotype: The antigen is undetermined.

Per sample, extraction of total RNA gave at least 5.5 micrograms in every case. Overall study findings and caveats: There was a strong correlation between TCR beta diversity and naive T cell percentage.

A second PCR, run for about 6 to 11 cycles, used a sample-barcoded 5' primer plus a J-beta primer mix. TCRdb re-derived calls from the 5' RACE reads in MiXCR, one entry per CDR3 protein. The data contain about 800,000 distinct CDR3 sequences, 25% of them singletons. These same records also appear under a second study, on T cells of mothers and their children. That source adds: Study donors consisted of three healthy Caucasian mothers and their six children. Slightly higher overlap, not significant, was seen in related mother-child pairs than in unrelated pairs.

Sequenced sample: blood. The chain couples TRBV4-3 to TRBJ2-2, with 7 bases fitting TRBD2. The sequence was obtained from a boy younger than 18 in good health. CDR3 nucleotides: TGCGCCAGCAGCCCAGGGAGGGGCGGGGGTACCGGGGAGCTGTTTTTT. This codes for CASSPGRGGGTGELFF.